The 7 T cell receptor beta chains below were found in one sample sequenced in a study of T cell repertoires in cytomegalovirus infection. TCRdb reanalysed the reads using MiXCR and keeps one entry per CDR3 protein. The sample includes a few hundred thousand distinct CDR3 sequences, about 25% seen only once; the top ten take about 13%. Material for sequencing was PBMCs. All receptors come from a human donor in good health (CMV status not recorded). Some clones in this sample may be carry-over from other donors' samples.

This clonotype was recorded many times. This rearrangement joins TRBV7-2 to TRBJ2-2; no clear D gene. Between the trimmed V and J ends, which lost 1 base and 3 bases, there was a span of 9 bases. This CDR3 region has 15 residues. CDR1 and CDR2 from the germline V gene are SGHTA and FQGNSA. The chain's CDR3 is CASSLGQRDTGELFF. CDR3 nucleotides: TGTGCCAGCAGCTTAGGCCAGAGAGACACCGGGGAGCTGTTTTTT.

The sample holds a few counts of this clonotype. The chain links TRBV12-3 or TRBV12-4 to TRBJ2-5; TRBD1 might be the D (6 bases). V was cut by 5 bases and J by 7 bases, with 17 bases left in between. The CDR3 spans 14 residues. The CDR3 sequence: CASSAGTTSRTQYF. CDR3 in DNA: TGTGCCAGCAGTGCCGGGACAACGTCCCGGACCCAGTACTTC.

The rearrangement links TRBV29-1 to TRBJ2-3; possible D gene TRBD1, 6 bases. The CDR3 spans 16 residues. Trimming shortened V by 1 base and J by 2 bases, and 16 bases separated the two germline ends. Germline V gene data show CDR1 as SQVTM and CDR2 as ANQGSEA. The CDR3, as DNA: TGCAGCGTTGAAGCATCCAGGGACATGATCACAGATACGCAGTATTTT. This gives the protein CSVEASRDMITDTQYF.

The J gene is TRBJ1-2, the V gene TRBV7-2, with D hard to call. This CDR3 has 13 amino acids. Germline lookup yields CDR1 SGHTA and CDR2 FQGNSA. Trimming removed 4 bases from V and 5 bases from J, with 11 bases in between. The CDR3 is CASSSPPQYGYTF. CDR3 nucleotides: TGTGCCAGCAGCTCCCCGCCGCAGTATGGCTACACCTTC.

This clonotype has only a few counts. The J gene is TRBJ2-7, the V gene TRBV5-5, with 10 bases lining up with TRBD2. Trimming at V came to 0 bases and at J to 4 bases, leaving 4 bases not matched to a gene. Germline V lookup: CDR1 SGHKS, CDR2 YYEKEE (reference sequence). CDR3 length: 15 amino acids. DNA of the CDR3: TGTGCCAGCAGCTTGGGGGGACTAGCGCAATACGAGCAGTACGTC. This gives the protein CASSLGGLAQYEQYV.

This chain joins TRBV7-2 and TRBJ2-1; D unresolved. This CDR3 has 14 amino acids. The V end lost 3 bases, the J end lost 5 bases, and 11 bases lay between the germline ends. The V gene's germline CDR1 is SGHTA and CDR2 FQGNSA. The CDR3 sequence: CASSFDSLNNEQFF. The CDR3 bases are TGTGCCAGCAGCTTCGACTCCCTCAACAATGAGCAGTTCTTC.

This clonotype was detected many times. V usage is TRBV7-6 and J usage is TRBJ2-5, with TRBD1 identical over 7 bases. This CDR3 comprises 13 residues. Germline trimming cut 5 bases from V and 4 bases from J; bases unmatched to any gene: 4. Germline V lookup: CDR1 SGHVS, CDR2 FNYEAQ. Written as DNA, the CDR3 is TGTGCCAGCAGCCTCCGGGACAGAGAGACCCAGTACTTC. Protein product: CASSLRDRETQYF.